One sample yielded the 10 T cell receptor beta chains listed below, sequenced in a study of cytomegalovirus exposure and HLA in healthy donors (dated by TCRdb to about 2017). Libraries were constructed by the immunoSEQ multiplex PCR assay. Not all clones reach the TCRdb copy of this immuneACCESS table, which keeps in-frame sequences only. Checked studies attribute under half of the gap to unresolved V genes and leave the rest unexplained. The sample table records about 88,000 clones; roughly 97% of these occur just once. In total, the top ten clones hold around 0.78% of the sample. The sequencing sample was made of PBMCs. Source of these receptors: a man aged 18 to 29 in good health and CMV-seronegative.

The chain combines TRBV11-2 with TRBJ2-5; 7 bases fit TRBD1. The CDR3 consists of 17 residues. V was pared by 7 bases and J by 2 bases, with 16 bases of the junction left unmatched. The V gene's germline CDR1 is SGHAT and CDR2 FQNNGV. The CDR3: CASNPIRDRTTQETQYF. The CDR3 nucleotides read TGTGCCAGCAACCCAATCCGGGACAGAACAACGCAAGAGACCCAGTACTTC.

This chain uses TRBV19 with TRBJ2-1, with a possible D match to TRBD2 (6 bases). V was trimmed by 9 bases and J by 7 bases, leaving 16 bases between them. The CDR3 is made up of 13 amino acids. CDR1 is LNHDA and CDR2 is SQIVND in the germline V gene (reference sequence). CDR3 sequence reads: CARGYLGGNEQFF. CDR3 coding DNA: TGTGCCAGGGGATACCTCGGGGGTAATGAGCAGTTCTTC.

The chain employs TRBV5-1 and TRBJ2-1; 9 nucleotides line up with TRBD2. V gave up 2 bases and J gave up 3 bases; unmatched junction bases: 3. The V gene's germline CDR1 is SGHRS and CDR2 YFSETQ. This CDR3 region has 15 residues. The CDR3: CASSFSGSLYNEQFF. DNA for the CDR3: TGCGCCAGCAGCTTTAGCGGGAGTCTCTACAATGAGCAGTTCTTC. Filled out from reference TRBV5-1 and TRBJ2-1, the complete variable domain reads KAGVTQTPRYLIKTRGQQVTLSCSPISGHRSVSWYQQTPGQGLQFLFEYFSETQRNKGNFPGRFSGRQFSNSRSEMNVSTLELGDSALYLCASSFSGSLYNEQFFGPGTRLTVL.

The chain is built from TRBV19 and TRBJ2-5; maybe TRBD2 (5 bases). Per germline, CDR1 LNHDA and CDR2 SQIVND (reference sequence). V was cut by 3 bases and J by 1 base, with 6 bases left in between. The CDR3 consists of 13 residues. CDR3 amino acids: CASSIGLQETQYF. CDR3 DNA sequence: TGTGCCAGTAGTATCGGACTCCAAGAGACCCAGTACTTC.

This chain connects TRBV11-2 to TRBJ2-3; a weak D match, TRBD2 (6 bases). CDR1 is SGHAT and CDR2 is FQNNGV in the germline V gene. V was shortened by 5 bases and J by 0 bases, with 9 bases between the two germline ends. This CDR3 is built from 14 residues. CDR3: CASSPRGSTDTQYF. The CDR3 nucleotides are TGTGCCAGCAGCCCTCGGGGGAGCACAGATACGCAGTATTTT.

CDR3 DNA: TGTGCCAGCAGCCCAAGGGGGAACGAGCAGTACGTC. Amino acid sequence: CASSPRGNEQYV. The genes are TRBV11-2 and TRBJ2-7; tentatively, D is TRBD1 (6 bases). Germline-derived CDR1 and CDR2 are SGHAT and FQNNGV. CDR3 length: 12 amino acids. V lost 5 bases, J lost 5 bases, and 10 bases lay in between.

The chain links TRBV5-8 to TRBJ2-2, with 11 bases identical to TRBD2. Germline V gene lookup returns CDR1 SGHTS and CDR2 YDEGEE. The V and J ends lost 4 bases and 7 bases, in that order; junction bases with no gene match: 9. The CDR3 runs to 16 residues. This chain's CDR3 is CASSRRLAGNIGELFF. CDR3 DNA sequence: TGTGCCAGCAGCAGAAGACTAGCGGGAAATATCGGGGAGCTGTTTTTT.

The chain recombines TRBV7-9 with TRBJ2-3; D not certain. The V gene lost 4 bases and the J gene lost 4 bases, with 9 bases spanning the gap. Germline-derived CDR1 and CDR2 are SEHNR and FQNEAQ (reference sequence). This CDR3 has 13 residues. DNA of the CDR3: TGTGCCAGCAGCTCTCTGACTTCAGATACGCAGTATTTT. Translating it yields CASSSLTSDTQYF.

The chain uses TRBV5-4 and TRBJ1-4, with 7 bases that match TRBD1. V shed 4 bases, J shed 5 bases, and the junction held 8 bases outside the gene matches. In germline, CDR1 is SGHNT, CDR2 YYREEE (reference sequence). The CDR3 is 15 residues long. Written as DNA, the CDR3 is TGTGCCAGCAGCGGACCGGGACAGCAGAATGAAAAACTGTTTTTT. Translating it yields CASSGPGQQNEKLFF.

This CDR3 is CASSGQGGPGTGELFF. The CDR3 nucleotides are TGTGCCAGCAGTGGACAGGGTGGACCGGGGACCGGGGAGCTGTTTTTT. The gene calls are TRBV2 and TRBJ2-2, with 7 nucleotides matching TRBD1. This CDR3 is 16 amino acids long. Germline assignment: CDR1 SNHLY and CDR2 FYNNEI. The V and J ends lost 4 bases and 5 bases, in that order; junction bases with no gene match: 10.